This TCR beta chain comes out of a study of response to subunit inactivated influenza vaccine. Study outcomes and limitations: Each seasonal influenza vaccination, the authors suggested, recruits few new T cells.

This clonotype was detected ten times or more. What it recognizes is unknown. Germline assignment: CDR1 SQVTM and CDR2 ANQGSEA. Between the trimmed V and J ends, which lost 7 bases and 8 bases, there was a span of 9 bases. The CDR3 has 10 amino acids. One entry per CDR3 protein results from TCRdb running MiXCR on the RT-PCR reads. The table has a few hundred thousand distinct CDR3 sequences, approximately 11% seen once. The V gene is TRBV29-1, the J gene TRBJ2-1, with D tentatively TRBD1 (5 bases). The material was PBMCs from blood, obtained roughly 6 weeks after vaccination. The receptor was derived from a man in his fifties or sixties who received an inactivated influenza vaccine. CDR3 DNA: TGCAGCGCTGGACATGATGAGCAGTTCTTC. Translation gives CSAGHDEQFF.